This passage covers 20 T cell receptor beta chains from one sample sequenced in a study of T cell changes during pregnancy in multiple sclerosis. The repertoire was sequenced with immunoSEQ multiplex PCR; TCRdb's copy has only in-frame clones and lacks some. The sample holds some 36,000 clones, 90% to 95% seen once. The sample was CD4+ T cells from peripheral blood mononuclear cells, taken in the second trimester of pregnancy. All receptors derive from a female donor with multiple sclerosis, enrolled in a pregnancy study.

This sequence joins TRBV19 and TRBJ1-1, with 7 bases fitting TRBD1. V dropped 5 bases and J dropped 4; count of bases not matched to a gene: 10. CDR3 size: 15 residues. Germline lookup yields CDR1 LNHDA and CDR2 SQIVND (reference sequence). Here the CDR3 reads CASSDDNRDSTEAFF. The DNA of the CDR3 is TGTGCCAGTAGTGACGACAACCGGGACAGCACTGAAGCTTTCTTT. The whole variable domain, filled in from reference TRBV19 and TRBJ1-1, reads DGGITQSPKYLFRKEGQNVTLSCEQNLNHDAMYWYRQDPGQGLRLIYYSQIVNDFQKGDIAEGYSVSREKKESFPLTVTSAQKNPTAFYLCASSDDNRDSTEAFFGQGTRLTVV.

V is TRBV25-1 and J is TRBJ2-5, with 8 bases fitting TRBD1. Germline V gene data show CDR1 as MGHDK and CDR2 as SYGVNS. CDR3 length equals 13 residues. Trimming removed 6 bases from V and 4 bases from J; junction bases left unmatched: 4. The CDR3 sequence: CASRNQGAETQYF. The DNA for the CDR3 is TGTGCCAGCAGGAATCAGGGGGCAGAGACCCAGTACTTC.

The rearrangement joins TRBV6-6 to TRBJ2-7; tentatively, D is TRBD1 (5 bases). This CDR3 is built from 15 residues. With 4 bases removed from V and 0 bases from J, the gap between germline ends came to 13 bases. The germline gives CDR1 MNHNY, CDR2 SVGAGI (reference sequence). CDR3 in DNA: TGTGCCAGCAGTTGGCAGGGCTCGAACTCCTACGAGCAGTACTTC. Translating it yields CASSWQGSNSYEQYF.

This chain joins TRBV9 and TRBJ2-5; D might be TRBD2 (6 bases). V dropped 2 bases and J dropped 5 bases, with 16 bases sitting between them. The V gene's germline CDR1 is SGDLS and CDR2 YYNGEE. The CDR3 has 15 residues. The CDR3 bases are TGTGCCAGCAGCGTCGGGACTGGCATATGGGAGACCCAGTACTTC. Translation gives CASSVGTGIWETQYF.

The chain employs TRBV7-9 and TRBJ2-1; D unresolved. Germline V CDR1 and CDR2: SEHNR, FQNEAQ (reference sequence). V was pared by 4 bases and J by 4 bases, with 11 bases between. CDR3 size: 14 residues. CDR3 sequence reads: CASSSHLSYNEQFF. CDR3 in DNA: TGTGCCAGCAGCTCCCATCTATCTTACAATGAGCAGTTCTTC. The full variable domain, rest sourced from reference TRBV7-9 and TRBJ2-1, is DTGVSQNPRHKITKRGQNVTFRCDPISEHNRLYWYRQTLGQGPEFLTYFQNEAQLEKSRLLSDRFSAERPKGSFSTLEIQRTEQGDSAMYLCASSSHLSYNEQFFGPGTRLTVL.

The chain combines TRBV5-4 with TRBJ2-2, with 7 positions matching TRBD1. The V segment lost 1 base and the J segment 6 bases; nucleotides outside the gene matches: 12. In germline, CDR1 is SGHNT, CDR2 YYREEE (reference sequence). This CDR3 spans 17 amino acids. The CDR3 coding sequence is TGTGCCAGCAGCTTGAATCGAGACAGGGTGATTCCCGGGGAGCTGTTTTTT. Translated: CASSLNRDRVIPGELFF.

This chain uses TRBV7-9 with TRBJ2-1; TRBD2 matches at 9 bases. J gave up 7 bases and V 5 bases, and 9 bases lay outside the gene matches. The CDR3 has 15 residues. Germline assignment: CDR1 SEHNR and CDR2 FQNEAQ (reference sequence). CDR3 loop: CASSILAGTRNEQFF. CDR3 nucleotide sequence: TGTGCCAGCAGCATTCTAGCGGGGACGAGAAATGAGCAGTTCTTC.

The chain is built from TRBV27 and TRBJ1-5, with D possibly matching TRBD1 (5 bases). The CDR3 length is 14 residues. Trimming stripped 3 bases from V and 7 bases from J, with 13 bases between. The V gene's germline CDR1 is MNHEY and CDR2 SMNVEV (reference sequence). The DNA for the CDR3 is TGTGCCAGCAGTTTCGGCCAGGGCCAACAGCCCCAGCATTTT. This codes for CASSFGQGQQPQHF.

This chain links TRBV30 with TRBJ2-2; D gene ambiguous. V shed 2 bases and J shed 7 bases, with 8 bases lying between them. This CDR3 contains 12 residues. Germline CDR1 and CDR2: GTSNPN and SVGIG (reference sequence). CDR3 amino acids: CAWSSNYGELFF. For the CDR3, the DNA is TGTGCCTGGAGTAGCAACTACGGGGAGCTGTTTTTT.

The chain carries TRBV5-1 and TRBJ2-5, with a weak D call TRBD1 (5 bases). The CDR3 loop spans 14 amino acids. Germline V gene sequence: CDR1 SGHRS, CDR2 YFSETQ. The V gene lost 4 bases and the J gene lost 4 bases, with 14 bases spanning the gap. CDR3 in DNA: TGCGCCAGCAGCCCCGGACAAGGGATAGAGACCCAGTACTTC. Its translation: CASSPGQGIETQYF.

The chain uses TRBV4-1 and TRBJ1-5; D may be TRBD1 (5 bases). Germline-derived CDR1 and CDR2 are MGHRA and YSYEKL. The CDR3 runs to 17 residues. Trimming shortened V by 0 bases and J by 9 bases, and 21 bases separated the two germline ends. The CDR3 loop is CASSQDRSRVDSSPQHF. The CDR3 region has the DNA TGCGCCAGCAGCCAAGATCGGAGCAGGGTGGATTCATCGCCCCAGCATTTT.

Here the CDR3 reads CASTDRGNSQPQHF. Written as DNA, the CDR3 is TGTGCCAGCACTGACAGGGGGAACAGTCAGCCCCAGCATTTT. The J gene is TRBJ1-5, the V gene TRBV2, with 9 nucleotides matching TRBD1. V lost 7 bases and J lost 6; bases outside the gene matches: 7. The CDR3 runs to 14 residues. Germline V gene lookup returns CDR1 SNHLY and CDR2 FYNNEI. Full variable domain (remainder filled in from reference TRBV2 and TRBJ1-5): EPEVTQTPSHQVTQMGQEVILRCVPISNHLYFYWYRQILGQKVEFLVSFYNNEISEKSEIFDDQFSVERPDGSNFTLKIRSTKLEDSAMYFCASTDRGNSQPQHFGDGTRLSIL.

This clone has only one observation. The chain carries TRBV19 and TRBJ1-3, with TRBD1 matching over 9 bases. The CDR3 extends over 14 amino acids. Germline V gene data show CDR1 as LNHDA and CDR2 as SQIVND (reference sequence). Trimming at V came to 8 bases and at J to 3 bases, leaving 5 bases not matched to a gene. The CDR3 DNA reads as TGTGCCAGTCAAACAGGGGGCGGTGGAAACACCATATATTTT. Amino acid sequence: CASQTGGGGNTIYF.

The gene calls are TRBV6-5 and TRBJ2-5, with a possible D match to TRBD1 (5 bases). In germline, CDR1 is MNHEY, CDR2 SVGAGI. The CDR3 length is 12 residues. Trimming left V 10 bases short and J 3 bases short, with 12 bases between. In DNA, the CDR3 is TGTGCCACCCAAACAGGAGAAGAGACCCAGTACTTC. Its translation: CATQTGEETQYF.

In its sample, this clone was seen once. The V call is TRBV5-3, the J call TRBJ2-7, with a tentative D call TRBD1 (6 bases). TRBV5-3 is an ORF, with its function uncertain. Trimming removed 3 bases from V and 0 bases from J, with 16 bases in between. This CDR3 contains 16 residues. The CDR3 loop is CARSSSRDISSYEQYF. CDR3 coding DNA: TGTGCCAGAAGCTCCAGCCGGGACATAAGCTCCTACGAGCAGTACTTC.

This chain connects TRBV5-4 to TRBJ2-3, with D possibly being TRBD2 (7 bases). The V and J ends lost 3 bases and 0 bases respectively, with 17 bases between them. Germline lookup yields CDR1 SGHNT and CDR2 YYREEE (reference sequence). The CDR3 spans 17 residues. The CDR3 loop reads CASSYYRGGTSTDTQYF. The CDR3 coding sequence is TGTGCCAGCAGCTACTATCGCGGGGGCACTAGCACAGATACGCAGTATTTT.

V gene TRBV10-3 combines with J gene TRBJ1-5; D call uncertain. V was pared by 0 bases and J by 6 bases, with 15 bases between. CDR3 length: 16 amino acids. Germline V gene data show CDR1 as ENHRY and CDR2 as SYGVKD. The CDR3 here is CAISESKGDITQPQHF. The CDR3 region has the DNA TGTGCCATCAGTGAGTCGAAGGGAGACATTACTCAGCCCCAGCATTTT.

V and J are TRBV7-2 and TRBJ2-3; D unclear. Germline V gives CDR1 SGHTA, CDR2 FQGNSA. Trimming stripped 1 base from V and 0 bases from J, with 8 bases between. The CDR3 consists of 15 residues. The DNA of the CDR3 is TGTGCCAGCAGCTTAGGTCTTATCAGCACAGATACGCAGTATTTT. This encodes CASSLGLISTDTQYF.

The CDR3: CASTGGLSYEQYF. CDR3 coding DNA: TGTGCCAGCACCGGGGGGCTTTCCTACGAGCAGTACTTC. The chain employs TRBV6-1 and TRBJ2-7, with D possibly matching TRBD2 (7 bases). The CDR3 has 13 residues. V was cut by 7 bases and J by 1 base, with 11 bases left in between. Germline V CDR1 and CDR2: MNHNS, SASEGT.

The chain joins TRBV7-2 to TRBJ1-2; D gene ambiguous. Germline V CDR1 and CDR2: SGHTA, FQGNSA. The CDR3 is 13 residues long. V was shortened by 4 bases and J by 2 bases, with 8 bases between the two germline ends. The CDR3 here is CASSSRENYGYTF. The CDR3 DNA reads TGTGCCAGCAGCTCCCGAGAGAACTATGGCTACACCTTC.